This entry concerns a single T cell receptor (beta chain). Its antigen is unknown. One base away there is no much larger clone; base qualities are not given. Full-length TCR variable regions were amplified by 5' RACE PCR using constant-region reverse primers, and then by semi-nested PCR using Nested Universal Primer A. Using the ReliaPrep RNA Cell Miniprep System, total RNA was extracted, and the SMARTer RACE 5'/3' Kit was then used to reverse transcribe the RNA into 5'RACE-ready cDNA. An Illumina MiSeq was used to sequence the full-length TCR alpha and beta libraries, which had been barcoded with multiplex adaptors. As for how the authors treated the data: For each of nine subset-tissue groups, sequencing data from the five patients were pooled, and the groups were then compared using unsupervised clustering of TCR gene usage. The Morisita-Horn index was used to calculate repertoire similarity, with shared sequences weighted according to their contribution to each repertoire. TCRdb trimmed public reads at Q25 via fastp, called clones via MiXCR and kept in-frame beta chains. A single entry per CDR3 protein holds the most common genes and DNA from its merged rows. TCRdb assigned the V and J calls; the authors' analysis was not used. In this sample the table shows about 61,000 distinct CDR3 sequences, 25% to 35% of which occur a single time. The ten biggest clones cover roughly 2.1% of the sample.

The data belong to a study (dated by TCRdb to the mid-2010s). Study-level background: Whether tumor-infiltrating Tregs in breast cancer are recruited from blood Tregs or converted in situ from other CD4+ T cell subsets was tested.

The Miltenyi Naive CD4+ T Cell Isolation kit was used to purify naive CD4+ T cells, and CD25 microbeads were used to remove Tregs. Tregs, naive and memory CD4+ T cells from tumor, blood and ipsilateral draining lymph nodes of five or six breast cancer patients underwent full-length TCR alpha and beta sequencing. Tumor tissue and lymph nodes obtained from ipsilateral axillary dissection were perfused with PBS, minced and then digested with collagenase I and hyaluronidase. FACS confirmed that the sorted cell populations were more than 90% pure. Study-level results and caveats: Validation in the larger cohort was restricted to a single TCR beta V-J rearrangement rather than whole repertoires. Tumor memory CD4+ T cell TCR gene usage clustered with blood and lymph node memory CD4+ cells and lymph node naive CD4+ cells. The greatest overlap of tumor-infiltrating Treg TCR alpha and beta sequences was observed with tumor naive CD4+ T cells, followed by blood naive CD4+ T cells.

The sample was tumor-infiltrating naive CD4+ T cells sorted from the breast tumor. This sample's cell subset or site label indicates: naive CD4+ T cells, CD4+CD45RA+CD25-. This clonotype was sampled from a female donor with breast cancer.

The sequence in DNA is TGCAGCGTCAGTAACCGTTGGGGCGGCTACACCTTC. Its protein reads: CSVSNRWGGYTF. Here the chain combines TRBV29-1 and TRBJ1-2; a weak D assignment points to TRBD1 (5 bases agree). The CDR3 numbers 12 residues from cysteine through phenylalanine. Just the 36-base CDR3 DNA is kept, in frame starting at base 1. Deletion took 6 bases off V and 8 bases off J, with a span of 16 bases between the germline ends. The germline V gene sets CDR1 to SQVTM and CDR2 to ANQGSEA.